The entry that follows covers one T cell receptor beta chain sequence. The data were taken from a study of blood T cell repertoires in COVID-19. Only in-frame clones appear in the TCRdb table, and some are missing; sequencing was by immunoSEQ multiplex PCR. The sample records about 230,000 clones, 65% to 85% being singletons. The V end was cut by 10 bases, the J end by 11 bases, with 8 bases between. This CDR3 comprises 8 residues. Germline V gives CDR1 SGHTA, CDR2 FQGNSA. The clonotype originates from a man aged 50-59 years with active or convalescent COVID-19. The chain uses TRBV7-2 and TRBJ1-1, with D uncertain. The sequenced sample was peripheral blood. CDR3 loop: CATNEAFF. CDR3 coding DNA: TGTGCCACCAATGAGGCTTTCTTT. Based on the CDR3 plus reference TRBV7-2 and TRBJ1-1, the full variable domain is GAGVSQSPSNKVTEKGKDVELRCDPISGHTALYWYRQSLGQGLEFLIYFQGNSAPDKSGLPSDRFSAERTGGSVSTLTIQRTQQEDSAVYLCATNEAFFGQGTRLTVV.